Shown below are 27 T cell receptor beta chains from a single sample sequenced in a study of Graves' ophthalmopathy and Graves' hyperthyroidism (dated 2018 in TCRdb). The instrument was an Illumina HiSeq 2000. TCR beta CDR3 regions were amplified from RNA transcripts for repertoire sequencing. A first-round RT-PCR used HTBI primers with the Qiagen OneStep RT-PCR kit, followed by a second-round multiplex PCR, size selection and purification. TCRdb reworked the public reads: Q25 trimming with fastp, MiXCR clone assembly, productive beta chains retained. Rows merge per CDR3 protein into single entries with the most common DNA and genes. The sample profile shows about 550,000 distinct CDR3 sequences; under 45% of them were found once. Roughly 4.5% of the sample goes to the ten largest clones. Input material: peripheral blood or thyroid tissue (not recorded which). All receptors come from an adult man with Graves' hyperthyroidism.

This clonotype has only one observation. The chain couples TRBV12-3 or TRBV12-4 to TRBJ1-5; the D is unclear. V shed 6 bases and J shed 8 bases, with 11 bases lying between them. The CDR3 contains 12 residues. The CDR3 reads CASSNSWEPQHF. The CDR3, as DNA: TGTGCCAGCAGCAATAGCTGGGAGCCCCAGCATTTT.

The gene calls are TRBV5-1 and TRBJ2-5; D is perhaps TRBD2 (7 bases). The last part of the DNA fits TRBJ2-1 better; the J call may be wrong. The germline V gene has CDR1 SGHRS and CDR2 YFSETQ. The CDR3 loop spans 16 amino acids. CDR3 sequence reads: CASSLAGGDHKETQFF. CDR3 bases: TGCGCCAGCAGCTTGGCGGGGGGCGACCACAAAGAGACCCAGTTCTTC.

This clonotype turned up a few times. The V and J genes are TRBV9 and TRBJ2-7, with 8 bases matching TRBD1. Losses at the gene ends were 7 bases for V and 6 bases for J; bases not matched to a gene: 12. The CDR3 is made up of 14 amino acids. Germline V gene lookup returns CDR1 SGDLS and CDR2 YYNGEE. The CDR3: CASQSLGQGSEQYF. The CDR3, as DNA: TGTGCCAGCCAAAGCCTCGGACAGGGTAGCGAGCAGTACTTC.

This clonotype has ten or more counts. The V gene is TRBV29-1, the J gene TRBJ1-2, with D maybe TRBD1 (6 bases). Germline assignment: CDR1 SQVTM and CDR2 ANQGSEA. This CDR3 contains 15 residues. The germline V and J ends were trimmed by 1 base and 4 bases, with 16 bases remaining between them. The CDR3 region is CSVEGTGTSVYGYTF. The DNA for the CDR3 is TGCAGCGTTGAAGGTACCGGGACATCCGTCTATGGCTACACCTTC. The full variable domain, in which reference TRBV29-1 and TRBJ1-2 provide the parts outside the CDR3, is SAVISQKPSRDICQRGTSLTIQCQVDSQVTMMFWYRQQPGQSLTLIATANQGSEATYESGFVIDKFPISRPNLTFSTLTVSNMSPEDSSIYLCSVEGTGTSVYGYTFGSGTRLTVV.

In this sample, this clonotype turned up many times. The rearrangement links TRBV7-2 to TRBJ1-1; D is unresolved. The CDR3 totals 14 residues. V lost 6 bases and J 0 bases, leaving 11 bases between the germline ends. The germline gives CDR1 SGHTA, CDR2 FQGNSA. CDR3 protein: CASSLARLNTEAFF. The CDR3 DNA reads TGTGCCAGCAGTCTAGCCAGATTGAACACTGAAGCTTTCTTT.

V gene TRBV24-1 combines with J gene TRBJ2-2; 8 bases are a match to TRBD1. This CDR3 is 16 amino acids long. V shed 4 bases and J 1 base; nucleotides not matched to a gene: 4. Germline lookup yields CDR1 KGHDR and CDR2 SFDVKD. CDR3 protein: CATSDWTGLNTGELFF. CDR3 nucleotides: TGTGCCACCAGTGACTGGACAGGGTTGAACACCGGGGAGCTGTTTTTT.

The J gene is TRBJ2-7, the V gene TRBV5-1; D gene ambiguous. V lost 5 bases and J 7 bases, leaving 10 bases between the germline ends. This CDR3 comprises 11 residues. Germline V gene sequence: CDR1 SGHRS, CDR2 YFSETQ. The CDR3 DNA sequence: TGCGCCAGCAGAGGTGATTGGGAGCAGTACTTC. Amino acids: CASRGDWEQYF.

This chain joins TRBV7-3 and TRBJ2-5; 12 bases match TRBD2. V lost 5 bases to trimming and J lost 2 bases; unmatched junction nucleotides: 9. The germline V gene has CDR1 SGHTA and CDR2 FQGTGA. The CDR3 spans 17 residues. This chain's CDR3 is CASSLRLAGAPQETQYF. The DNA of the CDR3 is TGTGCCAGCAGCCTGAGACTAGCGGGAGCGCCACAAGAGACCCAGTACTTC.

Ten or more counts support this clonotype. The J gene is TRBJ1-3, the V gene TRBV7-2; D gene unclear. Per germline, CDR1 SGHTA and CDR2 FQGNSA. The V end lost 1 base, the J end lost 2 bases, and 6 bases lay between the germline ends. The CDR3 is 14 residues long. In nucleotides, the CDR3 is TGTGCCAGCAGCTTAGTTGCGGCTGGAAACACCATATATTTT. It yields the protein CASSLVAAGNTIYF.

This clonotype came up many times. The rearrangement links TRBV19 to TRBJ2-7, with 8 bases that match TRBD1. Germline V gene sequence: CDR1 LNHDA, CDR2 SQIVND (reference sequence). The CDR3 has 15 residues. With 6 bases clipped from V and 0 bases from J, the junction kept 7 bases outside the gene matches. The CDR3 is CASRVKGQDSYEQYF. The CDR3 coding sequence is TGTGCCAGTAGGGTTAAGGGACAGGACTCCTACGAGCAGTACTTC. Full variable domain (missing parts from reference TRBV19 and TRBJ2-7): DGGITQSPKYLFRKEGQNVTLSCEQNLNHDAMYWYRQDPGQGLRLIYYSQIVNDFQKGDIAEGYSVSREKKESFPLTVTSAQKNPTAFYLCASRVKGQDSYEQYFGPGTRLTVT.

This clonotype showed up many times. The genes are TRBV24-1 and TRBJ2-2; TRBD1 agrees at 8 bases. CDR1 KGHDR and CDR2 SFDVKD come from the germline V gene. The CDR3 has 15 residues. J gave up 1 base and V 7 bases, and 4 bases lay outside the gene matches. Here the CDR3 DNA reads TGTGCCACCAGGGCCGGGACAGGGAACACCGGGGAGCTGTTTTTT. This sequence encodes CATRAGTGNTGELFF.

The chain carries TRBV20-1 and TRBJ1-2, with 10 nucleotides matching TRBD1. J gave up 7 bases and V 1 base, and 9 bases lay outside the gene matches. The germline gives CDR1 DFQATT, CDR2 SNEGSKA (reference sequence). The CDR3 extends over 15 amino acids. The CDR3 DNA is TGCAGTGCTAGAGCATCTGTGGGACAGGGGTCTGGCTACACCTTC. It codes for CSARASVGQGSGYTF.

There are many counts of this clonotype. V and J are TRBV5-5 and TRBJ1-5; D possibly corresponds to TRBD1 (6 bases). Germline values: CDR1 SGHKS, CDR2 YYEKEE (reference sequence). This CDR3 has 16 residues. The V end was cut by 0 bases, the J end by 0 bases, with 10 bases between. The CDR3, as DNA: TGTGCCAGCAGCTTGGGGGGGGCGTTTAGCAATCAGCCCCAGCATTTT. Its protein product is CASSLGGAFSNQPQHF. The complete variable domain, with remaining parts taken from reference TRBV5-5 and TRBJ1-5, reads DAGVTQSPTHLIKTRGQQVTLRCSPISGHKSVSWYQQVLGQGPQFIFQYYEKEERGRGNFPDRFSARQFPNYSSELNVNALLLGDSALYLCASSLGGAFSNQPQHFGDGTRLSIL.

In its sample, this clonotype was seen a few times. A much bigger clone sits one base away, suggesting this may be a read error. The V call is TRBV2, the J call TRBJ1-4; 7 nucleotides align to TRBD1. The CDR3 is 16 residues long. CDR1 is SNHLY, CDR2 FYNNEI, per germline. The CDR3 spells CASTRDSPATSEKLFF. The CDR3 DNA reads as TGTGCCAGCACTCGGGACAGTCCCGCAACTAGTGAAAAACTGTTTTTT.

This clonotype was counted a few times. V is TRBV27 and J is TRBJ2-7; weak D call: TRBD1 (6 bases). The CDR3 consists of 14 residues. Trimming shortened V by 5 bases and J by 2 bases, and 13 bases separated the two germline ends. Germline loops: CDR1 MNHEY, CDR2 SMNVEV (reference sequence). The chain's CDR3 is CASSITGTTYEQYF. DNA for the CDR3: TGTGCCAGCAGTATAACCGGGACAACCTACGAGCAGTACTTC.

At least ten counts were recorded for this clonotype. The chain uses TRBV12-3 or TRBV12-4 and TRBJ1-1; D is uncertain. The CDR3 runs to 16 residues. The germline V and J ends were trimmed by 2 bases and 0 bases, with 13 bases remaining between them. The CDR3 bases are TGTGCCAGCAGTTTATCCCGTTCGGGGATGAACACTGAAGCTTTCTTT. It codes for CASSLSRSGMNTEAFF.

This clonotype has at least ten counts. V and J are TRBV12-3 or TRBV12-4 and TRBJ1-3; the D is unclear. With 6 bases removed from V and 0 bases from J, the gap between germline ends came to 9 bases. The CDR3 extends over 14 amino acids. CDR3 bases: TGTGCCAGCAGATTACAGCTCTCTGGAAACACCATATATTTT. Protein sequence: CASRLQLSGNTIYF.

This clonotype was seen only a few times. Its ends do not fully match the called genes, so a read error is possible. This sequence joins TRBV7-9 and TRBJ2-5; 9 nucleotides line up with TRBD2. CDR1 and CDR2 (germline): SEHNR, FQNEAQ (reference sequence). The CDR3 loop spans 14 amino acids. The CDR3 sequence: CASSLGGASGTLFF. DNA of the CDR3: TGTGCCAGCAGCTTAGGGGGGGCTAGCGGGACGCTGTTCTTC.

This clonotype was recorded a few times. The V gene is TRBV24-1, the J gene TRBJ1-1; the D is unclear. The V gene lost 3 bases and the J gene lost 6 bases, with 10 bases spanning the gap. Germline V gives CDR1 KGHDR, CDR2 SFDVKD. This CDR3 is 13 amino acids long. CDR3 loop: CATSDARRAEAFF. The CDR3 DNA reads TGTGCCACCAGTGATGCCAGGAGGGCTGAAGCTTTCTTT.

This chain links TRBV10-2 with TRBJ2-2; D unclear. Trimming removed 6 bases at V and 1 base at J, with 6 bases between. Germline values: CDR1 WSHSY, CDR2 SAAADI. The CDR3 loop spans 13 amino acids. The CDR3 here is CASRTVNTGELFF. The DNA of the CDR3 is TGCGCCAGCAGGACCGTGAACACCGGGGAGCTGTTTTTT.

The chain uses TRBV5-1 and TRBJ1-6; D gene ambiguous. The CDR3 has 14 amino acids. Per the germline V gene, CDR1 is SGHRS and CDR2 is YFSETQ. Trimming left V 1 base short and J 7 bases short, with 9 bases between. CDR3 protein: CASSLTSVNSPLHF. CDR3 nucleotides: TGCGCCAGCAGCTTGACTAGCGTGAATTCACCCCTCCACTTT.

Points on this clonotype: This may come from a read error, since a much larger clone is one base off. The chain joins TRBV7-9 to TRBJ1-1; possibly TRBD1 for D (6 bases). V lost 6 bases and J lost 6, with 14 bases in between. The CDR3 totals 13 residues. The germline gives CDR1 SEHNR, CDR2 FQNEAQ (reference sequence). CDR3 sequence (DNA): TGTGCCAGCAGAATAACAGGGTACGCTGAAGCTTTCTTT. This gives the protein CASRITGYAEAFF.

Note on this clonotype: This CDR3 is missing its conserved last phenylalanine or tryptophan, likely due to a read error. V usage is TRBV29-1 and J usage is TRBJ2-5; 7 bases map to TRBD1. Germline CDR1 SQVTM, CDR2 ANQGSEA. The CDR3 is 16 residues long. CDR3 sequence (DNA): TGCAGTGTTGATAAGGTTGGGACAGTTATGCAAGAGACCCAGTACCTC. This codes for CSVDKVGTVMQETQYL.

This clonotype has at least ten counts. The rearrangement joins TRBV19 to TRBJ2-7; 7 bases map to TRBD1. The V gene's germline CDR1 is LNHDA and CDR2 SQIVND (reference sequence). V was pared by 9 bases and J by 0 bases, with 8 bases of the junction left unmatched. This CDR3 region has 14 residues. The CDR3 sequence: CASKKTGISYEQYF. The CDR3 DNA follows: TGTGCCAGCAAGAAGACAGGGATCTCCTACGAGCAGTACTTC.

There are many counts of this clonotype. V and J are TRBV20-1 and TRBJ2-3, with TRBD2 matching over 9 bases. V dropped 6 bases and J dropped 4; count of bases not matched to a gene: 11. The CDR3 loop spans 15 amino acids. CDR1 is DFQATT and CDR2 is SNEGSKA in the germline V gene (reference sequence). CDR3 in DNA: TGCAGTGCCGCCCATAGCGGGAGAGGCGCAGATACGCAGTATTTT. This codes for CSAAHSGRGADTQYF.

This clonotype appeared many times. The chain carries TRBV4-1 and TRBJ1-6; perhaps TRBD1 as D (6 bases). The CDR3 runs to 17 residues. Trimming took off 2 bases at V and 0 bases at J, with 11 bases between the two ends. The germline V gene has CDR1 MGHRA and CDR2 YSYEKL. The DNA for the CDR3 is TGCGCCAGCAGCCAATTACAGGGAAGCTCCTATAATTCACCCCTCCACTTT. It specifies CASSQLQGSSYNSPLHF.

The rearrangement links TRBV25-1 to TRBJ1-5, with D tentatively TRBD1 (5 bases). The CDR3 has 15 residues. The ends were cut back, 5 bases at V and 1 base at J, with 12 bases in the middle. CDR1 is MGHDK, CDR2 SYGVNS, per germline. CDR3 sequence reads: CASSYPGISNQPQHF. The CDR3 coding sequence is TGTGCCAGCAGTTACCCAGGGATCAGCAATCAGCCCCAGCATTTT.